This T cell receptor (beta chain) was retrieved from a study of blood T cell repertoires in COVID-19. About the study: The study drew acute and convalescent COVID-19 samples from the United States, Italy and Spain. Sample material is recorded as cDNA or gDNA derived from T cells, B-cell-depleted T cells, or PBMCs.

Trimming removed 3 bases from V and 3 bases from J, with 12 bases in between. Germline values: CDR1 DFQATT, CDR2 SNEGSKA (reference sequence). The CDR3 extends over 14 amino acids. This clone was detected once. Method: immunoSEQ multiplex PCR; TCRdb's copy keeps in-frame clones and lacks some. Seen here are more than 25,000 clones, approximately 93% observed once, and the top ten hold more than 3.5%. Sequencing was carried out using peripheral blood. The chain is built from TRBV20-1 and TRBJ1-5; TRBD1 might be the D (6 bases). This receptor was taken from a human donor with active COVID-19. The donor label of this sample is uncertain. The CDR3, as DNA: TGCAGTGCTAGTCTTACAGGGTTCAATCAGCCCCAGCATTTT. Encoded protein: CSASLTGFNQPQHF.